This T cell receptor beta chain was observed in a study of Ad26.COV2.S vaccination and SARS-CoV-2 variants. Treatment noted: approximately 18 received Ad26.COV2.S at low or high dose, single or two shots; 5 received placebo; per-sample allocation not given. Day 63 after the first vaccine or placebo injection was the time point for sampling. Germline lookup yields CDR1 SGHAT and CDR2 FQNNGV. The J segment lost 5 bases and the V segment lost 6 bases, leaving 16 bases of the junction unmatched. This CDR3 comprises 17 residues. Profiled with immunoSEQ multiplex PCR; TCRdb holds only in-frame clones, not every one. The table has a few hundred thousand clones, 75% to 95% seen once; the top ten hold less than 15%.

The source of this sequence is a person between 18 and 60 years old who received the Ad26.COV2.S COVID-19 vaccine or a placebo. The sequenced sample was peripheral blood, obtained in a trial of Ad26.COV2.S vaccine versus placebo. The rearrangement uses TRBV11-2 and TRBJ2-5; 9 positions match TRBD2. CDR3 sequence: CASRYLAGGPNSETQYF. DNA of the CDR3: TGTGCCAGCAGGTACCTCGCGGGAGGGCCTAATTCGGAGACCCAGTACTTC.